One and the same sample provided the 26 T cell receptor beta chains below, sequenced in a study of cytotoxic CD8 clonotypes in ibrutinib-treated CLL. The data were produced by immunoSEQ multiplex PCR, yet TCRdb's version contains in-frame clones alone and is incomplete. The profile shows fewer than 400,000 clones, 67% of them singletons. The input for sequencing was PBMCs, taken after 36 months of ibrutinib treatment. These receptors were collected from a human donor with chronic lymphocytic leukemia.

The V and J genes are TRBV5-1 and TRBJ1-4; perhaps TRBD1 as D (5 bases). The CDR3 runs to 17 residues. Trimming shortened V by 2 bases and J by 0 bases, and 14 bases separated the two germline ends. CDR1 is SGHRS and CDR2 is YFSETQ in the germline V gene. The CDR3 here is CASSLGRGASTNEKLFF. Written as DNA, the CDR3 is TGCGCCAGCAGCTTAGGAAGGGGCGCTTCAACTAATGAAAAACTGTTTTTT.

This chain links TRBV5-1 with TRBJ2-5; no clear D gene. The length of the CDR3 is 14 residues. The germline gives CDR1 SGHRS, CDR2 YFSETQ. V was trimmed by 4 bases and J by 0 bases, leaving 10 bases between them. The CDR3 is CASSLQTYQETQYF. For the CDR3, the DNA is TGCGCCAGCAGCCTACAGACGTACCAAGAGACCCAGTACTTC.

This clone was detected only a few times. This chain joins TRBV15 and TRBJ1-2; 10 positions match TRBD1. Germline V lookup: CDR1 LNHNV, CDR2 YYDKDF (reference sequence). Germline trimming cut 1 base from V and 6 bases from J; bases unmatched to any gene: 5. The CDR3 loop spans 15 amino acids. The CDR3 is CATSRVRQGANGYTF. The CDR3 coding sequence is TGTGCCACCAGCAGAGTTCGACAGGGGGCGAATGGCTACACCTTC. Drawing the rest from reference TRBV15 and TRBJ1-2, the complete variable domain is DAMVIQNPRYQVTQFGKPVTLSCSQTLNHNVMYWYQQKSSQAPKLLFHYYDKDFNNEADTPDNFQSRRPNTSFCFLDIRSPGLGDTAMYLCATSRVRQGANGYTFGSGTRLTVV.

In DNA, the CDR3 is TGTGCCATCAGTCGGACAGGCGTCGGGGGCGAATTGAACACTGAAGCTTTCTTT. As protein: CAISRTGVGGELNTEAFF. This chain links TRBV10-3 with TRBJ1-1, with TRBD1 matching 7 bases. The length of the CDR3 is 18 residues. V trimming: 5 bases; J trimming: 0 bases; junction bases outside the gene matches: 15. Germline CDR1 is ENHRY and CDR2 is SYGVKD.

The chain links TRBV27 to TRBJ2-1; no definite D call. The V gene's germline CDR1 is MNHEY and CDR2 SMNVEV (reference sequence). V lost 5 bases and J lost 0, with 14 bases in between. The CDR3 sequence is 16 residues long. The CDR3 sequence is CASSAALLSSYNEQFF. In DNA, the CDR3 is TGTGCCAGCAGTGCGGCACTATTGAGCTCCTACAATGAGCAGTTCTTC.

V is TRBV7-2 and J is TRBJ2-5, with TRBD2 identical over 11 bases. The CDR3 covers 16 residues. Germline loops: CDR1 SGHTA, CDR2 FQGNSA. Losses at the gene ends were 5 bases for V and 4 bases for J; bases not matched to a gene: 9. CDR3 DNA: TGTGCCAGCAGCCTTAGCGGGGGGGCGGGAGGAGAGACCCAGTACTTC. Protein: CASSLSGGAGGETQYF.

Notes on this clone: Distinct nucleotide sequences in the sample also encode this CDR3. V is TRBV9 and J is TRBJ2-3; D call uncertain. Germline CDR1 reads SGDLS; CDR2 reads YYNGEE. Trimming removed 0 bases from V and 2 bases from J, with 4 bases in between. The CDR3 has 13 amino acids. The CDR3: CASSVGDTDTQYF. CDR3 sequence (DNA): TGTGCCAGCAGCGTAGGAGACACAGATACGCAGTATTTT.

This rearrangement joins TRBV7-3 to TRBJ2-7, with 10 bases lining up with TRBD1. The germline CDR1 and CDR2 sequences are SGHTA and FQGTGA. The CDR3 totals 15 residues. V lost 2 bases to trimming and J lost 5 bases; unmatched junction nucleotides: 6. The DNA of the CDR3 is TGTGCCAGCAGCTTAGGGGGACAGGGGAAACACGAGCAGTACTTC. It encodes CASSLGGQGKHEQYF.

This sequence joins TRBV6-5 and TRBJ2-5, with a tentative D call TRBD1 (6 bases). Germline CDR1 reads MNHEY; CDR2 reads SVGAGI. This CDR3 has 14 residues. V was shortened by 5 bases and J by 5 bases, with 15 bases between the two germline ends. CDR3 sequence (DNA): TGTGCCAGCAGTGGGGACATAATGGGGGAGACCCAGTACTTC. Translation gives CASSGDIMGETQYF.

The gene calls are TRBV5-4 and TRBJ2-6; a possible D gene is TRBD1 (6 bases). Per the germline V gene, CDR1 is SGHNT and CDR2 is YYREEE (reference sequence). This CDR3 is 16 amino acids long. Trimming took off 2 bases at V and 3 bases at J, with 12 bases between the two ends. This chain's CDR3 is CASSFRGLDGANVLTF. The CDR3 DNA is TGTGCCAGCAGCTTCAGGGGATTAGATGGGGCCAACGTCCTGACTTTC.

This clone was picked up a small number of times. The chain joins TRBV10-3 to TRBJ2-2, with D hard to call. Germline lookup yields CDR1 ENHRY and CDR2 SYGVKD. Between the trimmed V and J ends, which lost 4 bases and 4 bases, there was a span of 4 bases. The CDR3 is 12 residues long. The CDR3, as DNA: TGTGCCATCAGTGGCCGCACCGGGGAGCTGTTTTTT. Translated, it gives CAISGRTGELFF.

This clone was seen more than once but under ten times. This CDR3 is CARGQGGPSGANVLTF. The CDR3 nucleotides read TGCGCCAGGGGACAGGGTGGGCCTTCTGGGGCCAACGTCCTGACTTTC. J is TRBJ2-6 and V is TRBV5-1, with TRBD1 matching 9 bases. The junction had 7 bases not matched to a gene; V was cut back by 8 bases and J by 1 base. Germline CDR1 and CDR2: SGHRS and YFSETQ. The CDR3 totals 16 residues.

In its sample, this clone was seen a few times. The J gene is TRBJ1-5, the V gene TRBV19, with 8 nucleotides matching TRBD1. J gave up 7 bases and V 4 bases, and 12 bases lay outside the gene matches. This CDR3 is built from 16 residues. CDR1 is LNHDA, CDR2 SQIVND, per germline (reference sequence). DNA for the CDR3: TGTGCCAGTAGTACCAGGGGGCGCCGCGGGGTCCAGCCCCAGCATTTT. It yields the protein CASSTRGRRGVQPQHF. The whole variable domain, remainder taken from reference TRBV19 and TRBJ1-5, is DGGITQSPKYLFRKEGQNVTLSCEQNLNHDAMYWYRQDPGQGLRLIYYSQIVNDFQKGDIAEGYSVSREKKESFPLTVTSAQKNPTAFYLCASSTRGRRGVQPQHFGDGTRLSIL.

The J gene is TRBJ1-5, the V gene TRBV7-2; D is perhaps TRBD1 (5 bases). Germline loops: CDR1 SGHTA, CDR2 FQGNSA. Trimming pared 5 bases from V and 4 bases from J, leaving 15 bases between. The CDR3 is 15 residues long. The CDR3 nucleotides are TGTGCCAGCAGCCAACCAGTAGGGGCAAATCAGCCCCAGCATTTT. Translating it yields CASSQPVGANQPQHF. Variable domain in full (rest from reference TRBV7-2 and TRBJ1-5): GAGVSQSPSNKVTEKGKDVELRCDPISGHTALYWYRQSLGQGLEFLIYFQGNSAPDKSGLPSDRFSAERTGGSVSTLTIQRTQQEDSAVYLCASSQPVGANQPQHFGDGTRLSIL.

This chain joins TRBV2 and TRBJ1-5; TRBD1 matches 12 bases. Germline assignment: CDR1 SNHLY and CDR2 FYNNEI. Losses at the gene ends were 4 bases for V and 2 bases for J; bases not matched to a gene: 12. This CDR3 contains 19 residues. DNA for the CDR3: TGTGCCAGCAGTGCGCCCTGGGACAGGGGGCGTCCAGGCAATCAGCCCCAGCATTTT. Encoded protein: CASSAPWDRGRPGNQPQHF.

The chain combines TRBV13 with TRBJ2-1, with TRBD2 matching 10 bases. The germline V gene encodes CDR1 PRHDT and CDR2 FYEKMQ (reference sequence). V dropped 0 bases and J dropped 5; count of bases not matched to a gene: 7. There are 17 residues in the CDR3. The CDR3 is CASSLGPGLASNNEQFF. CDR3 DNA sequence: TGTGCCAGCAGCTTAGGCCCGGGACTAGCGTCGAACAATGAGCAGTTCTTC.

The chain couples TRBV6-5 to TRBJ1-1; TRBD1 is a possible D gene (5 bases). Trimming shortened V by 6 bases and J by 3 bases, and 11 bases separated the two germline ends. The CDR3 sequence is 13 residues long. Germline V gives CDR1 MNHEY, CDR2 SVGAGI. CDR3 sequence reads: CASSGDGYTEAFF. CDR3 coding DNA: TGTGCCAGCAGCGGGGACGGCTACACTGAAGCTTTCTTT.

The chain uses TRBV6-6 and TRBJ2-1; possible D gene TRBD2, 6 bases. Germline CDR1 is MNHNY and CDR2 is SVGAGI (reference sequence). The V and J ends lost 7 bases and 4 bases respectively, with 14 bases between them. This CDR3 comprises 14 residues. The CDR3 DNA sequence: TGTGCCAGCACCCCCTCCCGGGGGTACAATGAGCAGTTCTTC. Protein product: CASTPSRGYNEQFF.

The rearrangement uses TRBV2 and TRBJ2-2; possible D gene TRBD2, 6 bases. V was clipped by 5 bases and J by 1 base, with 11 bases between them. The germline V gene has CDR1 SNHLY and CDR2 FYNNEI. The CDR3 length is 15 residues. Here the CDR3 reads CASSWRGMNTGELFF. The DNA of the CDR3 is TGTGCCAGCAGTTGGCGGGGAATGAACACCGGGGAGCTGTTTTTT.

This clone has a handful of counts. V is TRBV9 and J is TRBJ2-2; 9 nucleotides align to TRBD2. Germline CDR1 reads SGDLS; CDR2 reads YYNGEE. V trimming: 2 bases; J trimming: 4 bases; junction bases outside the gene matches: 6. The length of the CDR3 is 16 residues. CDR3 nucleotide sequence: TGTGCCAGCAGCGTTAGCGGGGGCCCTATCACCGGGGAGCTGTTTTTT. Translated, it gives CASSVSGGPITGELFF.

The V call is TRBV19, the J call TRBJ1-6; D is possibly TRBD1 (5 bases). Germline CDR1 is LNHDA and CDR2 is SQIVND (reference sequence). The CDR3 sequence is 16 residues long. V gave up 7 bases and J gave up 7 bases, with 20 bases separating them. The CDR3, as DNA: TGTGCCAGTAAGGCGGTTCGGTCAGGGAGGAATTCACCCCTCCACTTT. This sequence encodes CASKAVRSGRNSPLHF.

CDR3 bases: TGTGCCAGCAGCTTTGTTCTGGGGCAGGAGACCCAGTACTTC. This translates into CASSFVLGQETQYF. V and J are TRBV11-2 and TRBJ2-5; D is perhaps TRBD1 (5 bases). Per germline, CDR1 SGHAT and CDR2 FQNNGV. The CDR3 is made up of 14 amino acids. The germline V and J ends were trimmed by 3 bases and 5 bases, with 13 bases remaining between them. Looking up the rest from reference TRBV11-2 and TRBJ2-5 gives the full variable domain: EAGVAQSPRYKIIEKRQSVAFWCNPISGHATLYWYQQILGQGPKLLIQFQNNGVVDDSQLPKDRFSAERLKGVDSTLKIQPAKLEDSAVYLCASSFVLGQETQYFGPGTRLLVL.

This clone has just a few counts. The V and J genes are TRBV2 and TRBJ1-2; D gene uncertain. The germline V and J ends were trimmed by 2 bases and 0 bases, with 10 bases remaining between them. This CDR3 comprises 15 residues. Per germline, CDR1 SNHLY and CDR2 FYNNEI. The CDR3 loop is CASSETWTANYGYTF. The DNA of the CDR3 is TGTGCCAGCAGTGAAACTTGGACGGCTAACTATGGCTACACCTTC.

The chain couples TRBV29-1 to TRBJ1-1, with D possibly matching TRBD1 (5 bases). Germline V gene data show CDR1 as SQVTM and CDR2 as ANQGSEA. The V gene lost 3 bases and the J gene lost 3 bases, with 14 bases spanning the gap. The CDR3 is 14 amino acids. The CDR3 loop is CSVEILGPHTEAFF. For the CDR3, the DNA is TGCAGCGTTGAGATATTGGGGCCACACACTGAAGCTTTCTTT. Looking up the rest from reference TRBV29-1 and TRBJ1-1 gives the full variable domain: SAVISQKPSRDICQRGTSLTIQCQVDSQVTMMFWYRQQPGQSLTLIATANQGSEATYESGFVIDKFPISRPNLTFSTLTVSNMSPEDSSIYLCSVEILGPHTEAFFGQGTRLTVV.

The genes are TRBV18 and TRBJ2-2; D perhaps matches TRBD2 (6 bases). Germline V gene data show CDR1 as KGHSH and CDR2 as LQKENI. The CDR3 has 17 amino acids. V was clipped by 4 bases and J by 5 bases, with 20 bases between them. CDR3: CASSLSGGVLGTGELFF. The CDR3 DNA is TGTGCCAGCTCACTTTCCGGCGGGGTCCTCGGTACCGGGGAGCTGTTTTTT.

The CDR3 DNA sequence: TGTGCCAGCAGTTTCGGACAGGGGCCCTACGAGCAGTACTTC. Its protein product is CASSFGQGPYEQYF. The chain carries TRBV27 and TRBJ2-7; 9 bases fit TRBD1. The length of the CDR3 is 14 residues. Per germline, CDR1 MNHEY and CDR2 SMNVEV (reference sequence). The V gene end was trimmed by 3 bases and the J gene end by 2 bases; junction bases not matched to a gene: 2.